Listed below are T cell receptor beta chains from one sample, sequenced in a study of Graves' ophthalmopathy and Graves' hyperthyroidism. Each CDR3 protein gets one entry after TCRdb re-called the multiplex PCR reads with MiXCR. The table lists hundreds of thousands of distinct CDR3 sequences, about 46% of them singletons. The sample taken for sequencing was peripheral blood. These receptors came from an adult man with Graves' ophthalmopathy. Both conserved end residues are part of each CDR3. D genes are given only for firm matches. Size values are once, few and many counts, or a class for expanded clones, and some rows have none.

V,length,size,J,D,CDR3,DNA
TRBV7-9,13,-,TRBJ1-2,-,CASSSYQDYGYTF,TGTGCCAGCAGTTCCTATCAGGACTATGGCTACACCTTC
TRBV12-3/TRBV12-4,13,-,TRBJ2-2,-,CASSLGTSGELFF,TGTGCCAGCAGTCTCGGGACCTCCGGGGAGCTGTTTTTT
TRBV24-1,14,-,TRBJ1-2,-,CATSSGQNTYGYTF,TGTGCCACCAGCTCGGGACAAAACACCTATGGCTACACCTTC
TRBV29-1,14,few,TRBJ1-2,TRBD1,CSASGTGGTYGYTF,TGCAGCGCGTCCGGGACAGGGGGGACCTATGGCTACACCTTC
TRBV29-1,15,-,TRBJ2-7,-,CSVADPTWQGYEQYF,TGCAGCGTAGCAGACCCGACATGGCAAGGATACGAGCAGTACTTC
TRBV10-3,13,many,TRBJ1-3,-,CAIRGMEGNTIYF,TGTGCCATCAGGGGGATGGAAGGAAACACCATATATTTT
TRBV6-5,13,few,TRBJ1-2,-,CASSYVLDYGYTF,TGTGCCAGCAGTTACGTCCTTGACTATGGCTACACCTTC
TRBV20-1,17,few,TRBJ2-2,TRBD2,CSARGFLAGDRTGELFF,TGCAGTGCTAGAGGATTCCTAGCGGGAGATCGTACCGGGGAGCTGTTTTTT
TRBV10-3,14,many,TRBJ1-2,TRBD1,CASHRDSANYGYTF,TGTGCCAGCCACCGGGACAGTGCTAACTATGGCTACACCTTC
TRBV29-1,14,-,TRBJ1-5,-,CSASGSYSNQPQHF,TGCAGCGCTTCAGGATCCTATAGCAATCAGCCCCAGCATTTT
TRBV19,12,-,TRBJ2-5,-,CASSIVGQTQYF,TGTGCCAGTAGTATAGTAGGTCAGACCCAGTACTTC
TRBV5-4,14,few,TRBJ2-7,-,CASSLGGVPYEQYF,TGTGCCAGCAGCTTAGGGGGGGTACCCTACGAGCAGTACTTC
TRBV7-2,14,-,TRBJ2-5,-,CARGWRTAQETQYF,TGTGCTAGAGGTTGGAGGACGGCCCAAGAGACCCAGTACTTC
TRBV6-5,17,-,TRBJ1-6,-,CASSYSKAGTLGSPLHF,TGTGCCAGCAGTTACTCAAAGGCAGGGACCCTGGGTTCACCCCTCCACTTT
TRBV24-1,14,-,TRBJ1-1,TRBD1,CATSARGQGGEAFF,TGTGCCACCAGTGCCCGGGGACAGGGGGGTGAAGCTTTCTTT
TRBV10-3,14,-,TRBJ1-2,TRBD1,CAISTGTGNYGYTF,TGTGCCATCAGTACCGGGACAGGGAACTATGGCTACACCTTC
TRBV6-4,15,-,TRBJ2-5,-,CASSGVRKGQETQYF,TGTGCCAGCAGCGGGGTTCGTAAGGGCCAAGAGACCCAGTACTTC
TRBV19,12,few,TRBJ1-5,-,CASRTGYQPQHF,TGTGCCAGTAGGACAGGATATCAGCCCCAGCATTTT
TRBV11-2,12,-,TRBJ1-2,-,CASSQARGHYTF,TGTGCCAGCAGCCAAGCCCGGGGCCACTACACCTTC
TRBV29-1,13,-,TRBJ1-2,TRBD1,CSVGQGGDYGYTF,TGCAGCGTGGGACAGGGAGGGGACTATGGCTACACCTTC
TRBV10-3,14,-,TRBJ2-2,-,CASSVSGNTGELVF,TGTGCCAGCAGTGTTTCCGGGAACACCGGGGAGCTGGTTTTT
TRBV6-5,15,-,TRBJ1-4,-,CASSYEGYGNEKLFF,TGTGCCAGCAGTTACGAAGGATATGGCAATGAAAAACTGTTTTTT
TRBV29-1,13,-,TRBJ2-7,-,CSVPVKDSYEQYF,TGCAGCGTTCCGGTTAAGGACTCCTACGAGCAGTACTTC
TRBV27,14,-,TRBJ2-2,-,CASRPQGHGGELFF,TGTGCCAGCAGACCCCAGGGGCATGGCGGAGAGCTGTTTTTT
TRBV7-3,13,many,TRBJ2-7,-,CASSLLLSDEQYF,TGTGCCAGCAGCTTGCTGTTAAGCGACGAGCAGTACTTC
TRBV29-1,12,-,TRBJ1-1,-,CSVVRRRTEAFF,TGCAGCGTCGTTCGTCGAAGGACTGAAGCTTTCTTT
TRBV15,16,many,TRBJ2-5,-,CATSRVSLGGQETQYF,TGTGCCACCAGCAGAGTCTCCCTTGGGGGGCAGGAGACCCAGTACTTC
TRBV29-1,16,once,TRBJ1-1,-,CSVEDISQGPDTEAFF,TGCAGCGTTGAAGACATATCTCAGGGGCCTGACACTGAAGCTTTCTTT
TRBV10-3,22,-,TRBJ1-1,TRBD1,CASTNLLGTGEGGEGLNTEAFF,TGTGCCAGCACCAACCTCTTGGGGACAGGGGAAGGTGGTGAGGGTCTGAACACTGAAGCTTTCTTT